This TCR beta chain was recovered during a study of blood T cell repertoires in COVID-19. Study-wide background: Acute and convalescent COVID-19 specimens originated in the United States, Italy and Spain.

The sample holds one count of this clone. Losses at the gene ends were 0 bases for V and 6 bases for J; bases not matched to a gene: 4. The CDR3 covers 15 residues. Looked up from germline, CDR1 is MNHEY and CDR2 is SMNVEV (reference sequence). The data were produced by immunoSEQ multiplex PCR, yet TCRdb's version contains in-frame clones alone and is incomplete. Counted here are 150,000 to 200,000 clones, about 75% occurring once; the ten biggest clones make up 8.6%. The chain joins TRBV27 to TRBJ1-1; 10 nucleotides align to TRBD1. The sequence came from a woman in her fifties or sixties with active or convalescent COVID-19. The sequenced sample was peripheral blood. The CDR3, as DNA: TGTGCCAGCAGTTTATCGTGGACAGGGGGATCTGAAGCTTTCTTT. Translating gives CASSLSWTGGSEAFF.